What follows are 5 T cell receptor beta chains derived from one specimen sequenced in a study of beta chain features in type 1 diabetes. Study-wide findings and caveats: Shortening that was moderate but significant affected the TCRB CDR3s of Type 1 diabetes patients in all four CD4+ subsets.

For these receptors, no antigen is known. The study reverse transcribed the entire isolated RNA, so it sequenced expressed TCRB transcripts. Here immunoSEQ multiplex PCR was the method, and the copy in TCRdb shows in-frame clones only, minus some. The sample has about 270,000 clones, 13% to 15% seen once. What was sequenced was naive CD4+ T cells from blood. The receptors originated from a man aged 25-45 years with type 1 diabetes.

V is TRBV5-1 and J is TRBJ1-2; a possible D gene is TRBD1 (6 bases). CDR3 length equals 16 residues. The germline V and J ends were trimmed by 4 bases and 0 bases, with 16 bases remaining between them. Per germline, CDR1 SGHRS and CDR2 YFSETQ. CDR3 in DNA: TGCGCCAGCAGCCAGACAGGATTTATAGCTAACTATGGCTACACCTTC. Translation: CASSQTGFIANYGYTF.

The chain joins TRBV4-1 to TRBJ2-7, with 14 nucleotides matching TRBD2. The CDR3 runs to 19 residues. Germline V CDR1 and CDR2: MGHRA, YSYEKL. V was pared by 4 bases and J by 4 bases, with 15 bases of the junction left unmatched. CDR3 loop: CASSRLIPGLAGAVYEQYF. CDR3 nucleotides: TGCGCCAGCAGCCGCCTAATTCCGGGACTAGCGGGAGCCGTTTACGAGCAGTACTTC.

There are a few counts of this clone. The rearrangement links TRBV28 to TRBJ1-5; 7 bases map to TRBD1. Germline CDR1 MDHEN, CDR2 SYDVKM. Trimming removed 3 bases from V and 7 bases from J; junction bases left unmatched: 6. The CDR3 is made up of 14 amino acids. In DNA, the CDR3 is TGTGCCAGCAGTTTGATAGGGGGCGCGCAGCCCCAGCATTTT. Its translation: CASSLIGGAQPQHF.

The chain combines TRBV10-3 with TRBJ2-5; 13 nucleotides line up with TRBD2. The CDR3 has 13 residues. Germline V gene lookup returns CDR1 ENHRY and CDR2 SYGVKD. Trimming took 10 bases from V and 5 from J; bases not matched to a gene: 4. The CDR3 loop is CATGTSGKETQYF. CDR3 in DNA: TGTGCCACGGGGACTAGCGGGAAGGAGACCCAGTACTTC.

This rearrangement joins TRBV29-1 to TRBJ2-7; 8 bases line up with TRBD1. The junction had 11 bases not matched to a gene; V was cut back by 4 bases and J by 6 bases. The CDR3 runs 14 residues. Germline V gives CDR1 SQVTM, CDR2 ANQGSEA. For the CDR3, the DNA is TGCAGCGTTGTCCCTTCCGGGACAGGACCCGAGCAGTACTTC. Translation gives CSVVPSGTGPEQYF.